Following are 14 T cell receptor beta chains from one sample sequenced in a study of siplizumab effects on memory and regulatory T cells. Sequencing was performed with immunoSEQ multiplex PCR; in TCRdb, only in-frame clones are kept and a portion is missing. The sample contains 70,000 to 100,000 clones, more than 95% of which appear only once. Sequencing was carried out using naive CD4+ T cells sorted from blood. All receptors derive from a human donor in good health.

The chain uses TRBV4-2 and TRBJ2-7; D is uncertain. CDR1 and CDR2 from the germline V gene are LGHNA and YNFKEQ. V lost 1 base and J 3 bases, leaving 13 bases between the germline ends. The CDR3 length is 15 residues. DNA of the CDR3: TGTGCCAGCAGCCAAGGTAGTCAAGGTATCTACGAGCAGTACTTC. This encodes CASSQGSQGIYEQYF.

This clone was recorded a few times. V is TRBV18 and J is TRBJ1-5; D remains ambiguous. The length of the CDR3 is 12 residues. CDR1 and CDR2 (germline): KGHSH, LQKENI. V was pared by 1 base and J by 4 bases, with 2 bases between. Here the CDR3 reads CASSPRNQPQHF. CDR3 in DNA: TGTGCCAGCTCACCACGGAATCAGCCCCAGCATTTT.

V and J are TRBV4-1 and TRBJ2-5, with 11 bases aligning to TRBD2. V trimming: 2 bases; J trimming: 0 bases; junction bases outside the gene matches: 17. CDR1 is MGHRA and CDR2 is YSYEKL in the germline V gene. The CDR3 extends over 21 amino acids. The CDR3 DNA sequence: TGCGCCAGCAGCCAACGCACGGCGGTTCTAGCGGGGGGCCTGTACCAAGAGACCCAGTACTTC. This encodes CASSQRTAVLAGGLYQETQYF.

The J gene is TRBJ2-5, the V gene TRBV5-1; TRBD2 matches at 7 bases. There are 14 residues in the CDR3. The germline gives CDR1 SGHRS, CDR2 YFSETQ. V trimming: 0 bases; J trimming: 5 bases; junction bases outside the gene matches: 4. The CDR3 loop is CASSLGSAGETQYF. Written as DNA, the CDR3 is TGCGCCAGCAGCTTGGGATCAGCGGGGGAGACCCAGTACTTC.

V gene TRBV18 combines with J gene TRBJ2-3, with D perhaps matching TRBD2 (6 bases). Germline CDR1 is KGHSH and CDR2 is LQKENI. The CDR3 sequence is 16 residues long. The V end lost 1 base, the J end lost 0 bases, and 11 bases lay between the germline ends. The CDR3 loop is CASSPLGTASTDTQYF. The CDR3 nucleotides are TGTGCCAGCTCACCACTCGGGACTGCTAGCACAGATACGCAGTATTTT.

This clone has a single count. The chain links TRBV5-6 to TRBJ2-1; 7 bases agree with TRBD1. Germline V gives CDR1 SGHDT, CDR2 YYEEEE. Losses at the gene ends were 4 bases for V and 7 bases for J; bases not matched to a gene: 14. The length of the CDR3 is 16 residues. CDR3 sequence reads: CASSNYRGRVVNEQFF. In DNA, the CDR3 is TGTGCCAGCAGCAATTACAGGGGAAGGGTCGTAAATGAGCAGTTCTTC.

The rearrangement joins TRBV7-3 to TRBJ2-3, with D unclear. CDR1 SGHTA and CDR2 FQGTGA come from the germline V gene. V was clipped by 2 bases and J by 0 bases, with 6 bases between them. CDR3 length: 14 amino acids. The CDR3 coding sequence is TGTGCCAGCAGCTTAGCAGTTAGCACAGATACGCAGTATTTT. This encodes CASSLAVSTDTQYF.

The chain recombines TRBV5-4 with TRBJ1-1; D is unresolved. Germline CDR1 is SGHNT and CDR2 is YYREEE (reference sequence). V lost 5 bases to trimming and J lost 12 bases, with 17 bases between them. The CDR3 is 12 residues long. The CDR3: CASRAGSQRPFF. The CDR3 DNA reads as TGTGCCAGCAGGGCCGGGTCCCAACGGCCTTTCTTT.

This rearrangement joins TRBV6-5 to TRBJ1-1; D is unresolved. The CDR3 runs 13 residues. Trimming stripped 5 bases from V and 1 base from J, with 8 bases between. Germline CDR1 and CDR2: MNHEY and SVGAGI. CDR3 DNA: TGTGCCAGCAGTGTGACGGGGAACACTGAAGCTTTCTTT. Translation gives CASSVTGNTEAFF.

J is TRBJ2-1 and V is TRBV27, with 7 bases matching TRBD1. The ends lost 7 bases at V and 5 bases at J; junction bases unmatched: 8. CDR3 length: 14 residues. Germline V gene data show CDR1 as MNHEY and CDR2 as SMNVEV (reference sequence). In DNA form, the CDR3 reads TGTGCCAGCACCCCGGGACAGTGGAACAATGAGCAGTTCTTC. Translation: CASTPGQWNNEQFF.

This chain joins TRBV7-7 and TRBJ2-2; 7 nucleotides align to TRBD2. Trimming at V came to 1 base and at J to 6 bases, leaving 8 bases not matched to a gene. This CDR3 has 16 residues. Germline assignment: CDR1 SSHAT and CDR2 FNYEAQ (reference sequence). CDR3 sequence (DNA): TGTGCCAGCAGCTTAGAACCGGGGGGAGGCGCCGGGGAGCTGTTTTTT. Translated, it gives CASSLEPGGGAGELFF.

The V gene is TRBV10-3, the J gene TRBJ2-3; the D gene is possibly TRBD1 (5 bases). The length of the CDR3 is 13 residues. Between the trimmed V and J ends, which lost 7 bases and 2 bases, there was a span of 10 bases. Per the germline V gene, CDR1 is ENHRY and CDR2 is SYGVKD. DNA of the CDR3: TGTGCCATCACAAGGGGCAACACAGATACGCAGTATTTT. Residues: CAITRGNTDTQYF.

J is TRBJ2-4 and V is TRBV7-9; D is perhaps TRBD2 (5 bases). This CDR3 spans 18 amino acids. Deletions cut 1 base from V and 0 bases from J, with 16 bases between. Germline V lookup: CDR1 SEHNR, CDR2 FQNEAQ (reference sequence). The CDR3, as DNA: TGTGCCAGCAGCTTAGAGAGGGTCAGCGAGCTAGCCAAAAACATTCAGTACTTC. It yields the protein CASSLERVSELAKNIQYF.

The chain couples TRBV19 to TRBJ1-5; D is unresolved. This CDR3 has 12 amino acids. The ends were cut back, 3 bases at V and 7 bases at J, with 7 bases in the middle. Germline assignment: CDR1 LNHDA and CDR2 SQIVND (reference sequence). The CDR3 nucleotides are TGTGCCAGTAGTATGGTCCAACAGCCCCAGCATTTT. This encodes CASSMVQQPQHF.